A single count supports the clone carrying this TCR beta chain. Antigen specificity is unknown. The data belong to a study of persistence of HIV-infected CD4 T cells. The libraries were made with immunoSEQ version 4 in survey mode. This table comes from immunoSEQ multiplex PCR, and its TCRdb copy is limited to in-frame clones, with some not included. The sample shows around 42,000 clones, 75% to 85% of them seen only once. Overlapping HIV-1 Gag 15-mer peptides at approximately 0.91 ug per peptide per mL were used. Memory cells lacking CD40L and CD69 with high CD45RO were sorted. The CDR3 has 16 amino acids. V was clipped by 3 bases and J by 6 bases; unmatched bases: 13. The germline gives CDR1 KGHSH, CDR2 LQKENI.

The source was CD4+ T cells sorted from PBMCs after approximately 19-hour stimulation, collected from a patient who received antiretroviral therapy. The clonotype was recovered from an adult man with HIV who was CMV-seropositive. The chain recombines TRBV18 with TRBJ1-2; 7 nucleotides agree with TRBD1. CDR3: CASSPIGTVFSDGYTF. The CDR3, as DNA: TGTGCCAGCTCACCGATCGGGACAGTATTCTCCGATGGCTACACCTTC.